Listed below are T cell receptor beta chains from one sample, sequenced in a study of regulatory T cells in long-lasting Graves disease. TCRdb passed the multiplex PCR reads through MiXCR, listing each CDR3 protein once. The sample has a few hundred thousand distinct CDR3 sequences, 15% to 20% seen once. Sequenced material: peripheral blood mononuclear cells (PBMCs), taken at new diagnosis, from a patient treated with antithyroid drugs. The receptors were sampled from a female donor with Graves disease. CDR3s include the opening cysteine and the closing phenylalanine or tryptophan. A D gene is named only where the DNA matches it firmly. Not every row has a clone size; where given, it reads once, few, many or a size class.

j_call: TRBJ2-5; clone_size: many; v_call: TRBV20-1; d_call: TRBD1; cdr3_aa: CSAGQGARETQYF; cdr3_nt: TGCAGTGCCGGACAGGGGGCGCGGGAGACCCAGTACTTC
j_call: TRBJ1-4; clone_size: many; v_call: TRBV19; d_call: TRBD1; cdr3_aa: CASRLQGATNEKLFF; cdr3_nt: TGTGCCAGTAGACTACAGGGGGCAACTAATGAAAAACTGTTTTTT
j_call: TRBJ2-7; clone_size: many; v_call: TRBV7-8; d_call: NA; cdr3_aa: CASSPKYEQYF; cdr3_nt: TGTGCCAGCAGCCCAAAATACGAGCAGTACTTC
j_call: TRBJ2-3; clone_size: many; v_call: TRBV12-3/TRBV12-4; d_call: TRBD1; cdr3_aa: CASSPGTGSHTDTQYF; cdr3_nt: TGTGCCAGCAGCCCCGGGACAGGGTCACACACAGATACGCAGTATTTT
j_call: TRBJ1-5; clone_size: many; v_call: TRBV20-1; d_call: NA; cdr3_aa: CSAQAGGNFNQPQHF; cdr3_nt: TGCAGTGCTCAGGCGGGTGGGAACTTCAATCAGCCCCAGCATTTT
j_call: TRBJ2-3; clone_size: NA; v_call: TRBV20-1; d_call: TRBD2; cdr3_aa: CSAAGGRAPTDTQYF; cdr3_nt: TGCAGTGCTGCCGGCGGGAGGGCCCCCACAGATACGCAGTATTTT
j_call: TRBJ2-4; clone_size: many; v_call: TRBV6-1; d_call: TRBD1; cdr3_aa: CASTTGKAAKNIQYF; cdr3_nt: TGTGCCAGCACGACAGGGAAGGCGGCCAAAAACATTCAGTACTTC
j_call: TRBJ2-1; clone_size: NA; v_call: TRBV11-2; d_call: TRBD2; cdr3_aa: CASSKRLAVDEQFF; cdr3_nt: TGTGCCAGCAGCAAAAGACTAGCGGTCGATGAGCAGTTCTTC
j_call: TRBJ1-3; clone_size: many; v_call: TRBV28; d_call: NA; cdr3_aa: CASSPTGGRGNTIYF; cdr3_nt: TGTGCCAGCAGTCCCACCGGGGGTAGGGGAAACACCATATATTTT
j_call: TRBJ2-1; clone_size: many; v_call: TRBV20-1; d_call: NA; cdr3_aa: CSARDPQPGPYNEQFF; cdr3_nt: TGCAGTGCTAGAGATCCCCAACCAGGGCCCTACAATGAGCAGTTCTTC
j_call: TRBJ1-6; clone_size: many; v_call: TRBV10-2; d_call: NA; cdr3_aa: CASSEGGWRNSPLHF; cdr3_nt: TGCGCCAGCAGTGAGGGGGGATGGAGGAATTCACCCCTCCACTTT
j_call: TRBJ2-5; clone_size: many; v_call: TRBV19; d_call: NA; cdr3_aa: CASSDYPQGKETQYF; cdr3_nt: TGTGCCAGTAGCGACTATCCCCAGGGAAAAGAGACCCAGTACTTC
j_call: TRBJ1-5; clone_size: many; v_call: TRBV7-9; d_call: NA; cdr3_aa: CASSTGRNQPQHF; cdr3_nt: TGTGCCAGCAGTACCGGACGGAATCAGCCCCAGCATTTT
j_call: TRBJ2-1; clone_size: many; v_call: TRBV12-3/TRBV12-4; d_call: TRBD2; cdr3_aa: CASTRREGNEQFF; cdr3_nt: TGTGCCAGCACAAGGCGGGAGGGCAATGAGCAGTTCTTC
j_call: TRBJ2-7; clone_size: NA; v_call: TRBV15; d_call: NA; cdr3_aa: CATSRDTGPGHKQYF; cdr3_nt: TGTGCCACCAGCAGAGATACCGGACCGGGCCACAAGCAGTACTTC
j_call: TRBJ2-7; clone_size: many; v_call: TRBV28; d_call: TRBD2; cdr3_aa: CASSFYAGGSPYEQYF; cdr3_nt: TGTGCCAGCAGTTTTTATGCGGGAGGGAGCCCCTACGAGCAGTACTTC
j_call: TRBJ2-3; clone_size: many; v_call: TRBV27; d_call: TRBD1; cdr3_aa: CASSAVDRVTDTQYF; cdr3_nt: TGTGCCAGCAGTGCCGTCGACAGGGTCACAGATACGCAGTATTTT
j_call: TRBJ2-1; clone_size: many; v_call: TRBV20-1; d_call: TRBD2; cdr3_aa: CSARGSGRAVSYNEQFF; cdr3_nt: TGCAGTGCGAGAGGAAGCGGGAGGGCCGTCTCCTACAATGAGCAGTTCTTC
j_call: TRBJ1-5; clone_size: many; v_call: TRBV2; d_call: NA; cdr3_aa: CASRGGSGNQPQHF; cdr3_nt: TGTGCCAGCAGGGGGGGAAGCGGCAATCAGCCCCAGCATTTT
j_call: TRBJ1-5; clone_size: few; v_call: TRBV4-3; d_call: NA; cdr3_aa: CASSQASSGRGGQPQHF; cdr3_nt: TGCGCCAGCAGCCAAGCCAGCTCGGGCCGGGGCGGACAGCCCCAGCATTTT
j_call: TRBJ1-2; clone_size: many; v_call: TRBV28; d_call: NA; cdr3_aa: CASSTYWANYGYTF; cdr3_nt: TGTGCCAGCTCAACCTATTGGGCTAACTATGGCTACACCTTC
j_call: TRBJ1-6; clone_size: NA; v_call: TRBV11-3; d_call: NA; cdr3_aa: CAISGPGSSYNSPLHF; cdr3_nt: TGTGCCATTAGCGGCCCCGGGAGCTCCTATAATTCACCCCTCCACTTT
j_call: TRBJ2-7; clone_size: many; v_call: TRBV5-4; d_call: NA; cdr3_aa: CASSLEIGSAYEQYF; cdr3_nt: TGTGCCAGCAGCTTGGAAATAGGGAGCGCCTACGAGCAGTACTTC
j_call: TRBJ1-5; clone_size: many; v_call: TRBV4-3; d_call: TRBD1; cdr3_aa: CASSQELGGASQPQHF; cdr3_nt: TGCGCCAGCAGCCAAGAACTAGGGGGCGCGAGTCAGCCCCAGCATTTT
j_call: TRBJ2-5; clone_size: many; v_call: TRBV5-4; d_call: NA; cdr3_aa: CASSLGGGILSIPQETQYF; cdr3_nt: TGTGCCAGCAGCTTAGGGGGAGGGATTCTCTCTATTCCACAAGAGACCCAGTACTTC
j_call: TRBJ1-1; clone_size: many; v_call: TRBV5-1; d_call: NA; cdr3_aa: CASSLNAGIGTEAFF; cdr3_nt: TGCGCCAGCAGCTTGAATGCTGGTATCGGCACTGAAGCTTTCTTT
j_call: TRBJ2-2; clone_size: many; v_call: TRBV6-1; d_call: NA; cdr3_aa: CASIARNTGELFF; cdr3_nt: TGTGCCAGCATTGCCAGGAACACCGGGGAGCTGTTTTTT
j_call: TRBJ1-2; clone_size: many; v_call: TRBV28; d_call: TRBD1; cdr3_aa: CASSLERGHGYTF; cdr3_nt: TGTGCCAGCAGTTTAGAGAGGGGGCATGGCTACACCTTC
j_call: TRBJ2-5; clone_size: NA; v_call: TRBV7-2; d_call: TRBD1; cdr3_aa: CASSMDRGRETQYF; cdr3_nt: TGTGCCAGCAGCATGGACAGGGGCAGGGAGACCCAGTACTTC
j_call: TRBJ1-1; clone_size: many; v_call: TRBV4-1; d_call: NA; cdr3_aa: CASSPLGLARAFF; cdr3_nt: TGCGCCAGCAGCCCCCTCGGCCTCGCGCGAGCTTTCTTT
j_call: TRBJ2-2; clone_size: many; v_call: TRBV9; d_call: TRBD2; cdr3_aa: CASSVLPLGGTSGSGGELFF; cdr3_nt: TGTGCCAGCAGCGTACTTCCTCTAGGGGGGACTAGCGGGAGTGGCGGGGAGCTGTTTTTT
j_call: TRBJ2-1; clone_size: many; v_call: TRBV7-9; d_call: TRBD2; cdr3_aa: CASSPLAGEYNEQFF; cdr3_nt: TGTGCCAGCAGCCCCCTAGCGGGAGAGTACAATGAGCAGTTCTTC
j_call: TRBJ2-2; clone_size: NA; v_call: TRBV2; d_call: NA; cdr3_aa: CASEWTSSGERFF; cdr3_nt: TGTGCCAGCGAATGGACTTCTTCCGGGGAGCGTTTTTTT
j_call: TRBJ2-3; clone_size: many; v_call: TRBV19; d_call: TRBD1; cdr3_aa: CASGSGTGAILTDTQYF; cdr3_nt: TGTGCCAGCGGATCCGGGACAGGGGCAATCCTCACAGATACGCAGTATTTT
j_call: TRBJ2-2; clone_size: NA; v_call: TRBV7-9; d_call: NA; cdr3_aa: CASSYGATGELFF; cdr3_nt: TGTGCCAGCAGCTATGGGGCCACCGGGGAGCTGTTTTTT
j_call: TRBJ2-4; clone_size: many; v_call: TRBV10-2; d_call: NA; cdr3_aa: CASSEWEVKNIQYF; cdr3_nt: TGCGCCAGCAGTGAGTGGGAGGTCAAAAACATTCAGTACTTC
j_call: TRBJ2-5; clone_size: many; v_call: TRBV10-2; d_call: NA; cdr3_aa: CASSPLENSETQYF; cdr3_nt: TGCGCCAGCTCCCCACTAGAGAACTCCGAGACCCAGTACTTC
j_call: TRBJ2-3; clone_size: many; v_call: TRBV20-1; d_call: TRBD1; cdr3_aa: CSAGQGVADTQYF; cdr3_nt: TGCAGTGCCGGACAGGGGGTTGCAGATACGCAGTATTTT
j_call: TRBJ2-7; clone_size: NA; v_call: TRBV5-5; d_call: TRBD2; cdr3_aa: CASSLVAGGPNEQYF; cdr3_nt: TGTGCCAGCAGCTTGGTCGCGGGAGGTCCCAACGAGCAGTACTTC
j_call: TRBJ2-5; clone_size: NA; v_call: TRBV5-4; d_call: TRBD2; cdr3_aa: CASSPSTSGSYQETQYF; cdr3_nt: TGTGCCAGCAGCCCATCGACTAGCGGGAGCTATCAAGAGACCCAGTACTTC
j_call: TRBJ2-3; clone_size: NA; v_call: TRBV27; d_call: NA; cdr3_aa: CASSPRDPEFTDTQYF; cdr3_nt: TGTGCCAGCAGTCCCCGGGACCCCGAATTCACAGATACGCAGTATTTT
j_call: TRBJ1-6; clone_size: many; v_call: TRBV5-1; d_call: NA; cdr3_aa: CASRFVQSGVNSPLHF; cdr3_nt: TGCGCCAGCAGGTTTGTCCAGTCGGGGGTCAATTCACCCCTCCACTTT
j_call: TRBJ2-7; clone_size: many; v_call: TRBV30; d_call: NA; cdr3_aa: CAWIDPGRSYEQYF; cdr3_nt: TGTGCCTGGATTGATCCGGGACGGTCCTACGAGCAGTACTTC
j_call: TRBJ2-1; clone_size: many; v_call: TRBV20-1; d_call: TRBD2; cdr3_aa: CSAMNSGTSGSSDEQFF; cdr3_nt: TGCAGTGCTATGAATTCCGGGACTAGCGGGAGTAGCGATGAGCAGTTCTTC
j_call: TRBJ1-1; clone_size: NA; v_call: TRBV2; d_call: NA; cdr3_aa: CASCLHDVGAEAFF; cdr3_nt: TGTGCCAGCTGCCTCCACGACGTCGGGGCTGAAGCTTTCTTT